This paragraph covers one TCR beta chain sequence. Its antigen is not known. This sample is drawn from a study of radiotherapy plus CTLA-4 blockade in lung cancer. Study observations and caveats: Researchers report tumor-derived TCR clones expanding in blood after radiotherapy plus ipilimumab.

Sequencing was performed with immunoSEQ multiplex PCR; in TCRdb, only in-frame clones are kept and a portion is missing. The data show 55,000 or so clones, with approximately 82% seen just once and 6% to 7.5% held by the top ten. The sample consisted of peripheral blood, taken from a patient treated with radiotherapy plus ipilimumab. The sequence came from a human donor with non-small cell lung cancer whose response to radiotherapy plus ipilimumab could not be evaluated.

CDR3 in amino acids: CASSRSQGYLSGNTIYF. The CDR3 DNA follows: TGTGCCAGCAGCCGGAGTCAGGGGTACCTCTCTGGAAACACCATATATTTT. The chain joins TRBV7-9 to TRBJ1-3, with D perhaps matching TRBD1 (6 bases). Trimming shortened V by 5 bases and J by 0 bases, and 17 bases separated the two germline ends. Germline V lookup: CDR1 SEHNR, CDR2 FQNEAQ (reference sequence). This CDR3 region has 17 residues.